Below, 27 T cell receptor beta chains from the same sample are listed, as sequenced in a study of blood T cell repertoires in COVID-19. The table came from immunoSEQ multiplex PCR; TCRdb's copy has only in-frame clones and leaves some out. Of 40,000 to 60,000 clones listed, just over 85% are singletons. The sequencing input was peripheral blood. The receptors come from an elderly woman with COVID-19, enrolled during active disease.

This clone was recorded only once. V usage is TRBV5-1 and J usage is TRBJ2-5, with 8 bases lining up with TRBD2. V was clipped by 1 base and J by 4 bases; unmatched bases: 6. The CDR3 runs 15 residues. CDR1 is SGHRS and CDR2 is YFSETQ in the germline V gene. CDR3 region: CASSLSRGGRETQYF. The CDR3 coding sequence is TGCGCCAGCAGCTTGTCACGGGGGGGAAGAGAGACCCAGTACTTC. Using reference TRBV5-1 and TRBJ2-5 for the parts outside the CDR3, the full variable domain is KAGVTQTPRYLIKTRGQQVTLSCSPISGHRSVSWYQQTPGQGLQFLFEYFSETQRNKGNFPGRFSGRQFSNSRSEMNVSTLELGDSALYLCASSLSRGGRETQYFGPGTRLLVL.

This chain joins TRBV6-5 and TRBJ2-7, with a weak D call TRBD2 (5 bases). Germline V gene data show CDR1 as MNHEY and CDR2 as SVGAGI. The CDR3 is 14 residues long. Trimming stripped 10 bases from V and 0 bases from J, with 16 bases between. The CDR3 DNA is TGTGCCACGAAAACCACGGGGTTCTCCTACGAGCAGTACTTC. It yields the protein CATKTTGFSYEQYF.

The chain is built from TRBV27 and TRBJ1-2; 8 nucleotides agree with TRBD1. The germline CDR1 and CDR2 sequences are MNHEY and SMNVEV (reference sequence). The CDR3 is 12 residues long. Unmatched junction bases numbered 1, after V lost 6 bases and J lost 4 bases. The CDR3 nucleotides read TGTGCCAGCAGGACAGGGGTCTATGGCTACACCTTC. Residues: CASRTGVYGYTF.

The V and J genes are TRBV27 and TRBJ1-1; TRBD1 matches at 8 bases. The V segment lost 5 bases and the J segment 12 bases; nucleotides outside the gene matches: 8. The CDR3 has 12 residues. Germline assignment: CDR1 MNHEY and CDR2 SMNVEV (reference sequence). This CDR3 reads CASSPRTGRTFF. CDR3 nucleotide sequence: TGTGCCAGCAGTCCCAGGACAGGGCGGACTTTCTTT.

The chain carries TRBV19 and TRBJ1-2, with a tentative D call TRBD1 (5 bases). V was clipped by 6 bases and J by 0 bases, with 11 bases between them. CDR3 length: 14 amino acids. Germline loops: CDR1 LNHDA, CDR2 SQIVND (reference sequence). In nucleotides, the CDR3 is TGTGCCAGTAGCGAGACAGAAACTAACTATGGCTACACCTTC. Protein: CASSETETNYGYTF.

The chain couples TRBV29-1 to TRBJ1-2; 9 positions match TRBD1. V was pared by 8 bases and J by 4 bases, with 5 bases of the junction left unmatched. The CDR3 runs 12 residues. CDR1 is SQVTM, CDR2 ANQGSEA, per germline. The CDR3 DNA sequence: TGCAGCATGGACAGGGGTGGCTATGGCTACACCTTC. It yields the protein CSMDRGGYGYTF. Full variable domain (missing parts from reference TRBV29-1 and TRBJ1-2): SAVISQKPSRDICQRGTSLTIQCQVDSQVTMMFWYRQQPGQSLTLIATANQGSEATYESGFVIDKFPISRPNLTFSTLTVSNMSPEDSSIYLCSMDRGGYGYTFGSGTRLTVV.

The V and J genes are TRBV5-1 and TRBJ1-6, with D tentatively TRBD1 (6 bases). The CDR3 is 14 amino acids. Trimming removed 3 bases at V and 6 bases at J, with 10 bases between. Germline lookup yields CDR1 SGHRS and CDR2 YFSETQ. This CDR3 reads CASSYYRVNSPLHF. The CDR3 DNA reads TGCGCCAGCAGCTATTACAGGGTTAATTCACCCCTCCACTTT.

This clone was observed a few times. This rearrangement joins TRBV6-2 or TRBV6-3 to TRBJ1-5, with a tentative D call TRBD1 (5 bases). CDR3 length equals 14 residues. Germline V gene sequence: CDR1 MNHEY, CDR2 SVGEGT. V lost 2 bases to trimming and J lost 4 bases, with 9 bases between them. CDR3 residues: CASSYIRGNQPQHF. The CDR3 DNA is TGTGCCAGCAGTTACATCCGGGGGAATCAGCCCCAGCATTTT.

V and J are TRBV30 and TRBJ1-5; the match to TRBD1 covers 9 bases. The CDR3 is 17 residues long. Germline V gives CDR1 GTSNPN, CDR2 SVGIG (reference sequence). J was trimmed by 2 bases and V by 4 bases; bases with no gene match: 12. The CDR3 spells CAWNSGTGIRGNQPQHF. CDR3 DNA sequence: TGTGCCTGGAATTCCGGGACAGGGATCCGGGGCAATCAGCCCCAGCATTTT.

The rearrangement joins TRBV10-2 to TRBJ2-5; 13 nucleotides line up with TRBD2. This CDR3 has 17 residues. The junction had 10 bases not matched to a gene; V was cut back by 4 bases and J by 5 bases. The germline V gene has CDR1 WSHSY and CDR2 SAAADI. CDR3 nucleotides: TGCGCCAGCAGTGGCATTAGAAGGACTAGCGGGAGCGAGACCCAGTACTTC. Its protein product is CASSGIRRTSGSETQYF.

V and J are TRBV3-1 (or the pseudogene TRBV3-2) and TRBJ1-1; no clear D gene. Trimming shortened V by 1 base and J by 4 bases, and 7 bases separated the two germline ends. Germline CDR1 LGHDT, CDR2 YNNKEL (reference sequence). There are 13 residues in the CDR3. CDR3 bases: TGTGCCAGCAGCCAAGTAGGGAGCACTGAAGCTTTCTTT. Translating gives CASSQVGSTEAFF.

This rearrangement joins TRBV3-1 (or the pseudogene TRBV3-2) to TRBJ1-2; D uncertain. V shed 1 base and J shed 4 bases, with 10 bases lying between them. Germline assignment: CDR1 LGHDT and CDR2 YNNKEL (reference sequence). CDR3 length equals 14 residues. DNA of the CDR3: TGTGCCAGCAGCCAAGGTCATGGCCCCTATGGCTACACCTTC. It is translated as CASSQGHGPYGYTF.

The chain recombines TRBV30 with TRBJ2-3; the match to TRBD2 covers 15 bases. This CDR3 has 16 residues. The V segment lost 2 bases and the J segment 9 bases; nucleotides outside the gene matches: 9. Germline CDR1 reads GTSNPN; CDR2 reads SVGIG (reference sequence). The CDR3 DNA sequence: TGTGCCTGGAGTTTAGCGCGGACTAGCGGGGGGGGAACGCAGTATTTT. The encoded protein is CAWSLARTSGGGTQYF. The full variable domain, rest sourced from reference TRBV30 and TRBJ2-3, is SQTIHQWPATLVQPVGSPLSLECTVEGTSNPNLYWYRQAAGRGLQLLFYSVGIGQISSEVPQNLSASRPQDRQFILSSKKLLLSDSGFYLCAWSLARTSGGGTQYFGPGTRLTVL.

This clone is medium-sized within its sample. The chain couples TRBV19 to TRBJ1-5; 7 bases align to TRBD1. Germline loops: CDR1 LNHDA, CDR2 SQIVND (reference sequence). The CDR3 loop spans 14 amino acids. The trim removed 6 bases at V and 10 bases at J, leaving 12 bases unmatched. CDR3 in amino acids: CASRGQVSGPPQHF. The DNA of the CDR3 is TGTGCCAGTAGAGGACAGGTAAGCGGACCCCCCCAGCATTTT.

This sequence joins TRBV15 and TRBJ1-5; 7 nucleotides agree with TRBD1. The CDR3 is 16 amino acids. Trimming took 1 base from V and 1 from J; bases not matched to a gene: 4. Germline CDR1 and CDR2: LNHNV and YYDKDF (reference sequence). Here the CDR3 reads CATSRGARGSNQPQHF. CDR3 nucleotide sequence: TGTGCCACCAGCAGAGGCGCCAGGGGGAGCAATCAGCCCCAGCATTTT.

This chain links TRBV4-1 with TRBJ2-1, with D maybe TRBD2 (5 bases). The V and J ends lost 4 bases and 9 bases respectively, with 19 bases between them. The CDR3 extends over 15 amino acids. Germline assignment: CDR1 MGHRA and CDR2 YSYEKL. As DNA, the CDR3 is TGCGCCAGCAGCCTAGGCGGAGGCCGCGTGGGTGAGCAGTTCTTC. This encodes CASSLGGGRVGEQFF.

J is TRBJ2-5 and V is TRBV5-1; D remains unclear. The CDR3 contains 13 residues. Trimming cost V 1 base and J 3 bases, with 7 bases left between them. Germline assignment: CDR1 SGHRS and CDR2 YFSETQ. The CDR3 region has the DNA TGCGCCAGCAGCTTGTTCGGAGAAGAGACCCAGTACTTC. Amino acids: CASSLFGEETQYF. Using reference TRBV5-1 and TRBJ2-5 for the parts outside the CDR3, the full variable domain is KAGVTQTPRYLIKTRGQQVTLSCSPISGHRSVSWYQQTPGQGLQFLFEYFSETQRNKGNFPGRFSGRQFSNSRSEMNVSTLELGDSALYLCASSLFGEETQYFGPGTRLLVL.

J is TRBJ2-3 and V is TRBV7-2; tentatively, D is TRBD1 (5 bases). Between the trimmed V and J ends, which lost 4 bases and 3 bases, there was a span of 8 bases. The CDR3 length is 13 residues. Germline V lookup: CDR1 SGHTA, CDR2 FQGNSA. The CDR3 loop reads CASSSRQTDTQYF. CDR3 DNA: TGTGCCAGCAGCTCCCGACAGACAGATACGCAGTATTTT.

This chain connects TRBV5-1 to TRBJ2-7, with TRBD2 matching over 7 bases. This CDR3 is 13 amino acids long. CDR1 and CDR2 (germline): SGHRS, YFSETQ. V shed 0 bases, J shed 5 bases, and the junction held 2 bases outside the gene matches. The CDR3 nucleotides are TGCGCCAGCAGCTTGGGGGAGGGCCACGAGCAGTACTTC. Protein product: CASSLGEGHEQYF. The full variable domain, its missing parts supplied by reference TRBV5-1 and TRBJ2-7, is KAGVTQTPRYLIKTRGQQVTLSCSPISGHRSVSWYQQTPGQGLQFLFEYFSETQRNKGNFPGRFSGRQFSNSRSEMNVSTLELGDSALYLCASSLGEGHEQYFGPGTRLTVT.

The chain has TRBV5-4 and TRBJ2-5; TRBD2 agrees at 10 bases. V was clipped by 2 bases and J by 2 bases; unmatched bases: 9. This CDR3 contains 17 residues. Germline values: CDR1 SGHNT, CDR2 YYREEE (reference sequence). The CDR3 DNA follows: TGTGCCAGCAGCTTACCCTACGGACTAGCGGCTCAAGAGACCCAGTACTTC. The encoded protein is CASSLPYGLAAQETQYF.

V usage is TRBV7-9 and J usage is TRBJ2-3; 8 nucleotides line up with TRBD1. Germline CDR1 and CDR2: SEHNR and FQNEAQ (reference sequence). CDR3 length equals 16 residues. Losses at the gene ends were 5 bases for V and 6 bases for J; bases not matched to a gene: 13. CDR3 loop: CASSPRGRGRLDTQYF. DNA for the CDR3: TGTGCCAGCAGCCCTCGGGGCAGGGGGCGGTTGGATACGCAGTATTTT.

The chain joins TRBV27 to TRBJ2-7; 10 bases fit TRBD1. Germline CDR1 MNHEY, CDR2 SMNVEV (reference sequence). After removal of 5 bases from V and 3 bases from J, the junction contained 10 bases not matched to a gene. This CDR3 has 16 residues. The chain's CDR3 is CASSTIRQGAFYEQYF. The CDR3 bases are TGTGCCAGCAGTACAATCCGACAGGGGGCTTTCTACGAGCAGTACTTC.

The CDR3 protein is CSVGADSNQPQHF. CDR3 nucleotides: TGCAGCGTTGGGGCAGATAGCAATCAGCCCCAGCATTTT. The chain combines TRBV29-1 with TRBJ1-5; D is uncertain. CDR3 length: 13 residues. The ends were cut back, 4 bases at V and 0 bases at J, with 7 bases in the middle. Germline CDR1 reads SQVTM; CDR2 reads ANQGSEA.

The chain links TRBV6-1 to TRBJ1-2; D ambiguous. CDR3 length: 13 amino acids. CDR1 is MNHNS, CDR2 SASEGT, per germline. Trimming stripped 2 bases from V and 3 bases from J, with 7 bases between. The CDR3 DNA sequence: TGTGCCAGCAGTGAATGGGCAGACTATGGCTACACCTTC. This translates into CASSEWADYGYTF.

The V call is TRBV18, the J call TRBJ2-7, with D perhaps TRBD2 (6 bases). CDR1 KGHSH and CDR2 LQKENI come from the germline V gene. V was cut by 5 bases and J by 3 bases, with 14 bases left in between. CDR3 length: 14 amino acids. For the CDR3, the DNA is TGTGCCAGCTCATCGGGGGACGGGAACTACGAGCAGTACTTC. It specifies CASSSGDGNYEQYF.

The CDR3 is CASSPGSSNYGYTF. CDR3 nucleotide sequence: TGTGCCAGTAGTCCAGGGTCCTCTAACTATGGCTACACCTTC. The chain couples TRBV19 to TRBJ1-2; perhaps TRBD1 as D (5 bases). CDR3 length: 14 residues. Germline CDR1 LNHDA, CDR2 SQIVND (reference sequence). The germline V and J ends were trimmed by 5 bases and 0 bases, with 10 bases remaining between them. Variable domain in full (rest from reference TRBV19 and TRBJ1-2): DGGITQSPKYLFRKEGQNVTLSCEQNLNHDAMYWYRQDPGQGLRLIYYSQIVNDFQKGDIAEGYSVSREKKESFPLTVTSAQKNPTAFYLCASSPGSSNYGYTFGSGTRLTVV.

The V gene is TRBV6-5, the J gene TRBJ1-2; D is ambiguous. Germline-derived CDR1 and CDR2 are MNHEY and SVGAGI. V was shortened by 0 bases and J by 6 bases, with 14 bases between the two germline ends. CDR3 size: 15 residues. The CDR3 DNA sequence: TGTGCCAGCAGTTACTCTCGGCCGGGAGGAGATGGCTACACCTTC. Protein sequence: CASSYSRPGGDGYTF.